The clone carrying this TCR beta chain occurred once. Its antigen is currently unknown. One end of the junction is discordant with germline, which a read error may explain. Using its own MiXCR run on the RT-PCR reads, TCRdb lists one record per CDR3 protein. The table lists 500,000 or so distinct CDR3 sequences, about 10% of them singletons. This record belongs to a study of response to subunit inactivated influenza vaccine. Points from the study as a whole: Researchers suggested that each seasonal influenza vaccination recruits few new T cells.

The CDR3 has 17 residues. Germline loops: CDR1 MNHEY, CDR2 SVGEGT. The starting material was PBMCs from blood, obtained more than 35 days after vaccination. This TCR derives from a man in his forties or fifties who received an inactivated influenza vaccine. This chain joins TRBV6-2 or TRBV6-3 and TRBJ2-7; 8 nucleotides agree with TRBD1. CDR3 amino acids: CGSSYSGWTGTSYEQYF. The CDR3 bases are TGTGGCAGCAGTTACTCGGGCTGGACAGGGACATCCTACGAGCAGTACTTC.